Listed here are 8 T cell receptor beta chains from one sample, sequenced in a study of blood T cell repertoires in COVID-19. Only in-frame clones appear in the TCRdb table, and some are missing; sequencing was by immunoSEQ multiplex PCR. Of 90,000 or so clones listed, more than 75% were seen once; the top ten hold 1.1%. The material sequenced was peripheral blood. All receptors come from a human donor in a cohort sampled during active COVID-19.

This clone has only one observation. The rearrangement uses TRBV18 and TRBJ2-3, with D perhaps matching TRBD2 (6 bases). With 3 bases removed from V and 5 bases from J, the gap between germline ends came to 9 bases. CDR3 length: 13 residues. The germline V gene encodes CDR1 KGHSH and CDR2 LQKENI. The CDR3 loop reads CASSPGLKDTQYF. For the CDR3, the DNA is TGTGCCAGCTCACCGGGACTCAAAGATACGCAGTATTTT.

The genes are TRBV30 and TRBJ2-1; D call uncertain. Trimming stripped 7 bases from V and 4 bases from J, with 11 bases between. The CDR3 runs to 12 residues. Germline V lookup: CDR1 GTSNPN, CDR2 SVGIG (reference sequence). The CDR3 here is CASHNYYNEQFF. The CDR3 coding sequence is TGTGCCTCCCATAACTATTACAATGAGCAGTTCTTC. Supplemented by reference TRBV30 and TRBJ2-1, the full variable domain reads SQTIHQWPATLVQPVGSPLSLECTVEGTSNPNLYWYRQAAGRGLQLLFYSVGIGQISSEVPQNLSASRPQDRQFILSSKKLLLSDSGFYLCASHNYYNEQFFGPGTRLTVL.

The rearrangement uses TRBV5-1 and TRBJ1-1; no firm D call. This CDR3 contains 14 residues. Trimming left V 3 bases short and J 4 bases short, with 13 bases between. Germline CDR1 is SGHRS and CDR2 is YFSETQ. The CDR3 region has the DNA TGCGCCAGCAGCTCAACAAGGGCGGGCACTGAAGCTTTCTTT. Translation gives CASSSTRAGTEAFF.

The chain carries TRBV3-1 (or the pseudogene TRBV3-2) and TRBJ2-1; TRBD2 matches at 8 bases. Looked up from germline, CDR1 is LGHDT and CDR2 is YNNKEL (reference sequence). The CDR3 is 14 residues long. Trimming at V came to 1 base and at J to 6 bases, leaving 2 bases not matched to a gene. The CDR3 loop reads CASSQGTSSNEQFF. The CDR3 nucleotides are TGTGCCAGCAGCCAAGGGACTAGCTCCAATGAGCAGTTCTTC.

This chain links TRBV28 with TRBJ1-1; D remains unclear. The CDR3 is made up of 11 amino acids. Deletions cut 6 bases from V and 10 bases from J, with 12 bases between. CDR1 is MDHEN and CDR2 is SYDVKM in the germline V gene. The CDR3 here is CASSWPSGAFF. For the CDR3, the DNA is TGTGCCAGCAGCTGGCCAAGTGGAGCTTTCTTT.

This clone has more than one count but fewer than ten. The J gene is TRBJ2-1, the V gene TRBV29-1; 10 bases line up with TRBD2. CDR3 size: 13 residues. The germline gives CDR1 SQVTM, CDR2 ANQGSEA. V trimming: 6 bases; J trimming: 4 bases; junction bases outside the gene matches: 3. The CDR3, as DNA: TGCAGCGTGAGGACTAGCGGTTACAATGAGCAGTTCTTC. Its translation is CSVRTSGYNEQFF.

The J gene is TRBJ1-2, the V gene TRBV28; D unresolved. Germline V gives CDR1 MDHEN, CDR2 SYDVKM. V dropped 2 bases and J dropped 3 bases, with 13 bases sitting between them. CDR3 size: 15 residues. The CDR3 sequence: CASSLGGEGHYGYTF. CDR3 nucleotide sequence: TGTGCCAGCAGTTTAGGTGGGGAGGGTCACTATGGCTACACCTTC.

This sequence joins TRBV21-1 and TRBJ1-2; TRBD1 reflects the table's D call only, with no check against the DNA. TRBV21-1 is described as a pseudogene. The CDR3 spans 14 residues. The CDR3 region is CASSHRGSGYGYTF. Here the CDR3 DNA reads TGTGCCAGCAGTCACAGGGGCTCTGGCTATGGCTACACCTTC.